This TCR beta chain appears in the sequencing data of a study of shared clonotypes between healthy human individuals. Study-level points and caveats: Memory subsets generally showed lower estimated richness than naive subsets. The low donor count limited represented genetic and exposure-history diversity.

Naive CD8 cells comprised CD45RO-negative, CCR7-positively selected cells, excluding terminally differentiated effector memory CD45RA+ cells. Caucasian adults residing in Nashville, Tennessee made up all the donors. The germline CDR1 and CDR2 sequences are MDHEN and SYDVKM. The V and J ends lost 7 bases and 0 bases respectively, with 13 bases between them. The CDR3 is 14 amino acids. Sequencing used immunoSEQ multiplex PCR; TCRdb keeps in-frame clones, though not all of them. The table shows around 2,000,000 clones, with just under 95% occurring only once. As to this clone: Its antigen is still unknown.

The chain is built from TRBV28 and TRBJ2-7; no firm D call. What was sequenced was naive CD8+ T cells sorted from blood. This sequence originates from a man younger than 35 in good health. The CDR3 reads CASILRGSSYEQYF. CDR3 DNA: TGTGCCAGCATTCTTAGAGGATCCTCCTACGAGCAGTACTTC. Looking up the rest from reference TRBV28 and TRBJ2-7 gives the full variable domain: DVKVTQSSRYLVKRTGEKVFLECVQDMDHENMFWYRQDPGLGLRLIYFSYDVKMKEKGDIPEGYSVSREKKERFSLILESASTNQTSMYLCASILRGSSYEQYFGPGTRLTVT.